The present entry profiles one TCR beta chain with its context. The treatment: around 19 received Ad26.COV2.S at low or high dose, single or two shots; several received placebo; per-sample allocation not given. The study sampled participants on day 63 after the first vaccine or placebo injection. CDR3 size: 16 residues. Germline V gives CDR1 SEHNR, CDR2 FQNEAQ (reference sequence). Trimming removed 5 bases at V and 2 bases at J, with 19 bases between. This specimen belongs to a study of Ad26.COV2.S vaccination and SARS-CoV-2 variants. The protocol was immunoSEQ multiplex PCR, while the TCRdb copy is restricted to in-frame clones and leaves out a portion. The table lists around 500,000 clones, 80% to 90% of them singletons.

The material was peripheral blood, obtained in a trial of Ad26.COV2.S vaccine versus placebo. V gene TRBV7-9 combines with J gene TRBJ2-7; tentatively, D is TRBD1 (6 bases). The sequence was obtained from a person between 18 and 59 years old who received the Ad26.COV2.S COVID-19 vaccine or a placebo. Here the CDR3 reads CASSLVGSGVTYEQYF. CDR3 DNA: TGTGCCAGCAGCCTGGTAGGTTCAGGGGTAACCTACGAGCAGTACTTC.